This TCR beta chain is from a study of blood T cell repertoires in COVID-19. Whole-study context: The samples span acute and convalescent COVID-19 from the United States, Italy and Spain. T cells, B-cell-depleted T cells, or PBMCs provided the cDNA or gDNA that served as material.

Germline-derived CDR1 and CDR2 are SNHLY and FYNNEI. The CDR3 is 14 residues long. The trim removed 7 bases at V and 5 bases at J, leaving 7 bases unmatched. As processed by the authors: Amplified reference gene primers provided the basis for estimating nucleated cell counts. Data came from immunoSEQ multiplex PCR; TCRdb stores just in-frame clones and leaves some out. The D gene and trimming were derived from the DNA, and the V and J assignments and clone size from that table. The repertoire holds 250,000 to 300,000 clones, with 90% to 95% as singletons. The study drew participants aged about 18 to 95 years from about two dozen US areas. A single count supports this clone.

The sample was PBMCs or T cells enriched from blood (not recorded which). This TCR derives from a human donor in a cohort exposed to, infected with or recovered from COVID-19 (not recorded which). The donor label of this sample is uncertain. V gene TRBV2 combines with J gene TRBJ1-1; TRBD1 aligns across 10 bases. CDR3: CASNRQGARTEAFF. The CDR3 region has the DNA TGTGCCAGCAATAGACAGGGGGCAAGGACTGAAGCTTTCTTT. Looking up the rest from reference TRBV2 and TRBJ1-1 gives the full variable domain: EPEVTQTPSHQVTQMGQEVILRCVPISNHLYFYWYRQILGQKVEFLVSFYNNEISEKSEIFDDQFSVERPDGSNFTLKIRSTKLEDSAMYFCASNRQGARTEAFFGQGTRLTVV.